The T cell receptor (beta chain) described here comes from a study of T cells in tumors after PD-1 blockade. Study-level background: Either cemiplimab 350 mg every 2 weeks or pembrolizumab 200 mg every 3 weeks was given. Some patients also took daily vismodegib 150 mg during anti-PD-1 treatment.

The study's findings and limits: Blood contained about 40% of the tumor's TCR clonotypes.

Assay used: immunoSEQ multiplex PCR; TCRdb lists only in-frame clones, some missing. The sample has 61,000 or so clones, about four fifths seen once. This CDR3 contains 14 residues. The ends were cut back, 0 bases at V and 17 bases at J, with 19 bases in the middle. Germline-derived CDR1 and CDR2 are SNHLY and FYNNEI. As for this clone: Its antigen is currently unknown.

This specimen was PBMCs, taken before anti-PD-1 treatment. The clonotype comes from a human donor with basal cell carcinoma. J is TRBJ1-4 and V is TRBV2; maybe TRBD1 (5 bases). The CDR3 DNA reads as TGTGCCAGCAGTGAAGCGGGGGAACTAATGAATCGTTTTTTT. Its protein product is CASSEAGELMNRFF.